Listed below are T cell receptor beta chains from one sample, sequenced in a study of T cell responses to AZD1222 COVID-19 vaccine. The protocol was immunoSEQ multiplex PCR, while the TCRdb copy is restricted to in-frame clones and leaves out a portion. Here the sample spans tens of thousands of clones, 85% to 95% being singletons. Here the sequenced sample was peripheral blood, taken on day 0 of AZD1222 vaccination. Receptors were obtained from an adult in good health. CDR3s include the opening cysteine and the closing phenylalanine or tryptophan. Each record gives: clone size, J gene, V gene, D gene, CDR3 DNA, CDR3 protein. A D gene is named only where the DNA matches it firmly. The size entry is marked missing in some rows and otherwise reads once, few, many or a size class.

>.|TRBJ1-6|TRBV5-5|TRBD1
TGTGCCAGCAGCAGGAAACAGGGGGAAAGGAATTCACCCCTCCACTTT
CASSRKQGERNSPLHF
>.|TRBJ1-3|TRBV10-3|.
TGTGCCATCAGTGAGCGGAGTGGTGGAAACACCATATATTTT
CAISERSGGNTIYF
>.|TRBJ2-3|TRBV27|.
TGTGCCAGCAGTTCGCGGGGGCAAAGTACAGATACGCAGTATTTT
CASSSRGQSTDTQYF
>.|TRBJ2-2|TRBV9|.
TGTGCCAGCAGCGTATCTCCCCTGCTAGCGCGGGGCGCCACCGGGGAGCTGTTTTTT
CASSVSPLLARGATGELFF
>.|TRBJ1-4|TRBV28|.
TGTGCCAGCAGTCTCTCGGACAGACAAAATGAAAAACTGTTTTTT
CASSLSDRQNEKLFF
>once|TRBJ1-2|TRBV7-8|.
TGTGCCAGCAGCACAGCCTCTCAGGGGAAGTATGGCTACACCTTC
CASSTASQGKYGYTF
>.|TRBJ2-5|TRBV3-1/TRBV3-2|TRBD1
TGTGCCAGCAGCCACGAGACAGGGGGCTGGGTTGAAGAGACCCAGTACTTC
CASSHETGGWVEETQYF
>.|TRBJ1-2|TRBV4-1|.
TGCGCCAGCAGCCAAGTATATTCTCGGGGGTATGGCTACACCTTC
CASSQVYSRGYGYTF
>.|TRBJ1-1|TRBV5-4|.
TGTGCCAGCAGCTTGGGGCAAATGAACACTGAAGCTTTCTTT
CASSLGQMNTEAFF
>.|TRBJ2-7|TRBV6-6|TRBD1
TGTGCCAGCAGGGATCAAGGACAGGGGTCCTACGAGCAGTACTTC
CASRDQGQGSYEQYF
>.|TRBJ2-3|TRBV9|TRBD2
TGTGCCAGCAGCCTAGCGGGGGGACTATCAGATACGCAGTATTTT
CASSLAGGLSDTQYF
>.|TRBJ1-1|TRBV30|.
TGTGCCTGGAGTACGGATTTGAACACTGAAGCTTTCTTT
CAWSTDLNTEAFF
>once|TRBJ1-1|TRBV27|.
TGTGCCAGCAGTTTATCGGCGACGGTCACTGAAGCTTTCTTT
CASSLSATVTEAFF
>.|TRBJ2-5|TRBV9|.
TGTGCCAGCAGCACCGGCGGGGGCCGGGGCGGAGAGACCCAGTACTTC
CASSTGGGRGGETQYF
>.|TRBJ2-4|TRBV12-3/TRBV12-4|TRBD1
TGTGCCAGCAGTTTAACCGGGACAGGCATTCAGTACTTC
CASSLTGTGIQYF
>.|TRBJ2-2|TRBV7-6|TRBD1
TGTGCCAGCAGCCCCCCAATGGGACAGGAGGTCGGGGAGCTGTTTTTT
CASSPPMGQEVGELFF
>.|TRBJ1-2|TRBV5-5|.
TGTGCCAGCAGCTCGATCCCCCTTTCTGGCTACACCTTC
CASSSIPLSGYTF
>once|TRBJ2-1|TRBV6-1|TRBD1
TGTGCCAGCAGTGAAGAACTTGGTAGGGGGCCTTACAATGAGCAGTTCTTC
CASSEELGRGPYNEQFF
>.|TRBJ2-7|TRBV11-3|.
TGTGCCAGCAGCTCCGACAGCTACGAGCAGTACTTC
CASSSDSYEQYF
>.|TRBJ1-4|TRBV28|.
TGTGCCAGCAGAATTACAGGGTTGAGCGGCAAACTGTTTTTT
CASRITGLSGKLFF
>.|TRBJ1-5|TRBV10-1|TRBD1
TGCGCCAGCCGACAGGGTGGCAATCAGCCCCAGCATTTT
CASRQGGNQPQHF
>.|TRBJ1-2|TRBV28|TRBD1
TGTGCCAGCAGTTCTCAGGACAGGGACGGCCGCTACACCTTC
CASSSQDRDGRYTF
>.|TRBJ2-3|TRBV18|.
TGTGCCAGCTCACCCGGAGCAGATACGCAGTATTTT
CASSPGADTQYF
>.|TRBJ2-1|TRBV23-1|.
TGCGCCAGCATTAGCGAGGACAATGAGCAGTTCTTC
CASISEDNEQFF
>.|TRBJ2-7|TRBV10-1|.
TGCGCCAGCAGTGAGTCGAAACAGGAGTACGAGCAGTACTTC
CASSESKQEYEQYF
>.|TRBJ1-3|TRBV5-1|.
TGCGCCAGCAGGGATTTTGGAAACACCATATATTTT
CASRDFGNTIYF
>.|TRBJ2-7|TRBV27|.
TGTGCCAGCAGTTTCGGGAGAGGTTACGAGCAGTACTTC
CASSFGRGYEQYF
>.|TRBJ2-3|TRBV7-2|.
TGTGCCAGCAGCTTATTAGGGGTGGTTAGCACAGATACGCAGTATTTT
CASSLLGVVSTDTQYF
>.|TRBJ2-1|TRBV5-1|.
TGCGCCAGCAGGGAAGGGGGGAGCTCCTACAATGAGCAGTTCTTC
CASREGGSSYNEQFF
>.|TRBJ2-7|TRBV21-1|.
TGTGCCAGCAGCAAAGTGGACCGGCGGGGGTTCTCCTCCTACGAGCAGTGCTTC
CASSKVDRRGFSSYEQCF
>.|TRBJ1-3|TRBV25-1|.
TGTGCCAGCAGTGATATTGCCAGGGGATCTGGAAACACCATATATTTT
CASSDIARGSGNTIYF
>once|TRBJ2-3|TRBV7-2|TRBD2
TGTGCCAGCAGCCCTAGGCAGCGGGGGGGCGCAGATACGCAGTATTTT
CASSPRQRGGADTQYF
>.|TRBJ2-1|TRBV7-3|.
TGTGCCAGCAGCTTAAGCGGACGCAAAGACAATGAGCAGTTCTTC
CASSLSGRKDNEQFF
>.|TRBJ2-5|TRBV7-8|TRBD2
TGTGCCAGCAGCCCTCTAGCGGGCCACTCGGGAGAGACCCAGTACTTC
CASSPLAGHSGETQYF
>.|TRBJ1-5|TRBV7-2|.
TGTGCCAGCAGCCCTCACCCGGGAAGCAATCAGCCCCAGCATTTT
CASSPHPGSNQPQHF
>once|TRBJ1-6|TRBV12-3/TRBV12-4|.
TGTGCCAGCACGGCGCTTGGAAATTCACCCCTCCACTTT
CASTALGNSPLHF
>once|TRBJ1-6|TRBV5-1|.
TGCGCCAGCAGCTTGTCCGGGATCGGCGGTTTAAGAAGTTCACCCCTCCACTTT
CASSLSGIGGLRSSPLHF
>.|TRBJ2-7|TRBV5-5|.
TGTGCCAGCAGGGACCTAACAGGTTACGAGCAGTACTTC
CASRDLTGYEQYF
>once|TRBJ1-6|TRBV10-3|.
TGTGCCATCAGTGAGTCGGGGTCGGAACTAAATTCACCCCTCCACTTT
CAISESGSELNSPLHF
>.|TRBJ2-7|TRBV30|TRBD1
TGTGCCTGGAGTGGTAGGGGGCACGAGCAGTACTTC
CAWSGRGHEQYF
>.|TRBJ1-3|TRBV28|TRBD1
TGTGCCAGCAGGAGACAGGGAAGCTCTGGAAACACCATATATTTT
CASRRQGSSGNTIYF
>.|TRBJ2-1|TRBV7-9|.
TGTGCCAGCAGCTTAGCCCCCGTTAATGAGCAGTTCTTC
CASSLAPVNEQFF
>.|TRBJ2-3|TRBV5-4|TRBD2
TGTGCCAGCAGCTTTCCGGGACTAGCATCCGATACGCAGTATTTT
CASSFPGLASDTQYF
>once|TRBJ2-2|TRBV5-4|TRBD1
TGTGCCAGCAGCTTGTGGACAGGGGTTAACACCGGGGAGCTGTTTTTT
CASSLWTGVNTGELFF
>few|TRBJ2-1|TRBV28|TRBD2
TGTGCCAGCAGTTTATCAGGGACTAGCGCCTACAATGAGCAGTTCTTC
CASSLSGTSAYNEQFF
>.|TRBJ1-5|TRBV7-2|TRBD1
TGTGCCAGCAGCATCGGGACAGGGGGCCAGCCCCAGCATTTT
CASSIGTGGQPQHF
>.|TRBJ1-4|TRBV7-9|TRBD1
TGTGCCAGCAGCCCGAGGACAGGAACGAATGAAAAACTGTTTTTT
CASSPRTGTNEKLFF
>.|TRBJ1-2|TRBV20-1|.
TGCAGTGTAAGGGAGGGCACCTTC
CSVREGTF
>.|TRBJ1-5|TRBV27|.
TGTGCCAGCAGTTTATTTAGTGGCAGGTACAATCAGCCCCAGCATTTT
CASSLFSGRYNQPQHF
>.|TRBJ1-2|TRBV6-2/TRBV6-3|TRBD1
TGTGCCAGCAGTTTCAAGGGGACAGGGAAGAGCTATGGCTACACCTTC
CASSFKGTGKSYGYTF
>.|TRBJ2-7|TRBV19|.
TGTGCCAGTAGCAGCATGTCGGGGAACCCCTACGAGCAGTACTTC
CASSSMSGNPYEQYF
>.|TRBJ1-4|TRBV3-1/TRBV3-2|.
TGTGCCAGCAGCCCGGGGCCCGTCGAAAAACTGTTTTTT
CASSPGPVEKLFF
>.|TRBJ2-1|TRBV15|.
TGTGCCACCAGCAGAGATCAACAGTACAATGAGCAGTTCTTC
CATSRDQQYNEQFF